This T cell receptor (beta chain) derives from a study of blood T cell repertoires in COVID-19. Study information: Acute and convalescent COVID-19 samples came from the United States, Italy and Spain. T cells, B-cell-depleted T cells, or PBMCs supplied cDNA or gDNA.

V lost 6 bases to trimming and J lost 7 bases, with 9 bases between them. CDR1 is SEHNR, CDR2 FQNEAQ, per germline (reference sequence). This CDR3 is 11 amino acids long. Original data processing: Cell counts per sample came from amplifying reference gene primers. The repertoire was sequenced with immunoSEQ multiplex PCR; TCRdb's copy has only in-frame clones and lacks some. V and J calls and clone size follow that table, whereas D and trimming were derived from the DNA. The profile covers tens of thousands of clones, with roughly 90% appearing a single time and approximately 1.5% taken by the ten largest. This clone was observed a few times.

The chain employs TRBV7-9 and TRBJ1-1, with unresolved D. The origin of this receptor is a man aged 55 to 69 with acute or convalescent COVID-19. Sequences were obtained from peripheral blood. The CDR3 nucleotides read TGTGCCAGCAGTCCAGAGGGTGAAGCTTTCTTT. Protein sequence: CASSPEGEAFF.